Detailed here is one T cell receptor (beta chain). J was trimmed by 5 bases and V by 0 bases; bases with no gene match: 9. The CDR3 runs to 16 residues. Germline lookup yields CDR1 SGDLS and CDR2 YYNGEE. The sample originates from a study of blood T cell repertoires in COVID-19. Study in general: Samples taken during acute and convalescent COVID-19 were collected in the United States, Italy and Spain. The analysed material was cDNA or gDNA that came from T cells, B-cell-depleted T cells, or PBMCs.

How the authors handled the data: Nucleated cell number was recorded as an estimate derived from reference gene primer amplification. Method: immunoSEQ multiplex PCR; TCRdb's copy keeps in-frame clones and lacks some. V and J calls and clone size follow that table, whereas D and trimming were derived from the DNA. The table lists 180,000 or so clones, about 89% of them singletons, with roughly 3.3% in the top ten. The receptor was derived from a man aged 65-85 years with acute or convalescent COVID-19. The sample consisted of peripheral blood. The chain carries TRBV9 and TRBJ2-3; 7 bases are a match to TRBD1. The CDR3 reads CASSVGVGTALDTQYF. The CDR3 region has the DNA TGTGCCAGCAGCGTAGGAGTTGGGACAGCTTTAGATACGCAGTATTTT.